This T cell receptor beta chain was recovered during a study of T cells in Graves' hyperthyroidism and ophthalmopathy. Study-level results: Blood shared most expanded thyroid clonotypes above 0.001.

Comment on this clonotype: The antigen remains unidentified.

If no ophthalmopathy progression occurred within 18 months, Graves' hyperthyroidism was stable. Recently diagnosed hyperthyroidism of less than 2 months' duration affected patients aged 18 to 65. Uncontrolled infection, other autoimmune disease, pregnancy or lactation excluded patients. V shed 7 bases and J 4 bases; nucleotides not matched to a gene: 9. This CDR3 region has 13 residues. Germline V lookup: CDR1 SQVTM, CDR2 ANQGSEA. TCR beta CDR3 region amplification was performed from RNA transcripts. TCR CDR3 underwent first-round RT-PCR with the HTBI primer set. TCRdb recomputed calls from the multiplex PCR reads with MiXCR, one row per CDR3 protein. The sample consists of about 520,000 distinct CDR3 sequences, less than 25% of them appearing once.

The origin of this receptor is a man in his late teens or twenties with Graves' hyperthyroidism. The V call is TRBV29-1, the J call TRBJ2-5, with 7 bases matching TRBD1. Sequenced input: blood. The CDR3 sequence: CSGTGAGGETQYF. The CDR3 DNA follows: TGCAGCGGAACTGGGGCAGGGGGAGAGACCCAGTACTTC.